The TCR beta chain under discussion was sequenced for a study of control samples from healthy donors and cancer patients. The CDR3 runs 14 residues. Germline-derived CDR1 and CDR2 are SNHLY and FYNNEI. Trimming stripped 4 bases from V and 4 bases from J, with 13 bases between. Clones were read by immunoSEQ multiplex PCR, and TCRdb kept only the in-frame ones, dropping some. The table records tens of thousands of clones, about 87% of them present only once. This sequence joins TRBV2 and TRBJ2-5; D unclear. The source of this sequence is a woman aged 70-85 years in good health. Sequenced material: blood. In nucleotides, the CDR3 is TGTGCCAGCAGTGCCTCCCTAGTTTTAGAGACCCAGTACTTC. Amino acids: CASSASLVLETQYF.